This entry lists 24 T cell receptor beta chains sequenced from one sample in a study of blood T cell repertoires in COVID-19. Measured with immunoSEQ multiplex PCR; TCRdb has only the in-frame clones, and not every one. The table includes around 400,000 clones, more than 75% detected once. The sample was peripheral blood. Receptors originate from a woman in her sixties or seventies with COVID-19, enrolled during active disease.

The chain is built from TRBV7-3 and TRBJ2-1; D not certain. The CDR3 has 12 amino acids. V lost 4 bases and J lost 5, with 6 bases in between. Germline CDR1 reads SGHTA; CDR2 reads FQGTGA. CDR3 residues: CASSSTNNEQFF. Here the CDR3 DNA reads TGTGCCAGCAGCTCCACAAACAATGAGCAGTTCTTC.

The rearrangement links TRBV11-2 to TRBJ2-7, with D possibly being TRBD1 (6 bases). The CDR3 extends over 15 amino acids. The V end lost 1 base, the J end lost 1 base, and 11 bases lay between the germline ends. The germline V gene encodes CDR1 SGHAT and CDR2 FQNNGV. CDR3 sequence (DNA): TGTGCCAGCAGCTTAGTTCTCAGGGGTTCCTACGAGCAGTACTTC. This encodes CASSLVLRGSYEQYF.

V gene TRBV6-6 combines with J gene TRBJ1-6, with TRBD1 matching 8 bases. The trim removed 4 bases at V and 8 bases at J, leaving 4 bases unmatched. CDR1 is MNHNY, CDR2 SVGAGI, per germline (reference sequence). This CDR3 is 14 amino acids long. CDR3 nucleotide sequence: TGTGCCAGCAGTTCGGCGACAGGGGATTCACCCCTCCACTTT. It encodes CASSSATGDSPLHF.

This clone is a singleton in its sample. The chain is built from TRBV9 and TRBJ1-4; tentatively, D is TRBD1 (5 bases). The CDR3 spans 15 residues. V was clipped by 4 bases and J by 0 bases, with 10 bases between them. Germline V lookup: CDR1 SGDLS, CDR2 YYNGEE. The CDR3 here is CASSWQGATNEKLFF. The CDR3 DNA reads TGTGCCAGCAGCTGGCAGGGCGCAACTAATGAAAAACTGTTTTTT.

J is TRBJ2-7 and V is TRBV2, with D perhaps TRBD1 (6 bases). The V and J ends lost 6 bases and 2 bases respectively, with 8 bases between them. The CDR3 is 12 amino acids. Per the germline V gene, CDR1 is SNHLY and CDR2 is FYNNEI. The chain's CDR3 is CASRQGPYEQYF. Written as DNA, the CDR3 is TGTGCCAGCAGGCAGGGGCCCTACGAGCAGTACTTC.

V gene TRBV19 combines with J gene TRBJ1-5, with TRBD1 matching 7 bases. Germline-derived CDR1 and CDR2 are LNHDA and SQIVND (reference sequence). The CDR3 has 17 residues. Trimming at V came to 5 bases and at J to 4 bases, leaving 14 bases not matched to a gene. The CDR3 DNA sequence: TGTGCCAGTAGTCCTCCCCGGGTACAGGGGAGGAATCAGCCCCAGCATTTT. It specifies CASSPPRVQGRNQPQHF.

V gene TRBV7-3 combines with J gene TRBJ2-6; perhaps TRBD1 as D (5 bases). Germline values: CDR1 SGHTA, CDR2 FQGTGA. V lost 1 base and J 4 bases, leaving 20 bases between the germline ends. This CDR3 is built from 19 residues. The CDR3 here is CASSLIGARLQFGANVLTF. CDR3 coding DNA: TGTGCCAGCAGCTTAATAGGGGCGCGACTCCAGTTCGGGGCCAACGTCCTGACTTTC.

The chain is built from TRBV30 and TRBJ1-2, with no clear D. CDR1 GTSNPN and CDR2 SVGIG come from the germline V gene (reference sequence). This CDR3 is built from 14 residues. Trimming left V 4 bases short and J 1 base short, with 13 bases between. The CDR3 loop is CAWTPRGLNYGYTF. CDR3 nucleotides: TGTGCCTGGACCCCCCGGGGTCTTAACTATGGCTACACCTTC.

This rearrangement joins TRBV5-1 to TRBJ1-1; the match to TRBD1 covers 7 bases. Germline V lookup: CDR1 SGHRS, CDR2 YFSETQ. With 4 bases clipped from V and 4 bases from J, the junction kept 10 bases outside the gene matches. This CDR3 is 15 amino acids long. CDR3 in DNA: TGCGCCAGCAGCACTGGTGGGACAGTCCTCACTGAAGCTTTCTTT. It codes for CASSTGGTVLTEAFF.

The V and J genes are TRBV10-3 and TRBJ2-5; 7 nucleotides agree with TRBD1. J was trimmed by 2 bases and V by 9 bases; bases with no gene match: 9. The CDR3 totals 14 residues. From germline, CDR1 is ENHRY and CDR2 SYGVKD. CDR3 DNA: TGTGCCATTAGATCCGGGACAGAGCAAGAGACCCAGTACTTC. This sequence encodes CAIRSGTEQETQYF.

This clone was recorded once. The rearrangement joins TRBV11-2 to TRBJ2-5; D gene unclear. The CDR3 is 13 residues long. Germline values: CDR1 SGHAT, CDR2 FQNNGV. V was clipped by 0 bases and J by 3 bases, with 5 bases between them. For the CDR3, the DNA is TGTGCCAGCAGCTTAGACAGAAAAGAGACCCAGTACTTC. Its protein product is CASSLDRKETQYF.

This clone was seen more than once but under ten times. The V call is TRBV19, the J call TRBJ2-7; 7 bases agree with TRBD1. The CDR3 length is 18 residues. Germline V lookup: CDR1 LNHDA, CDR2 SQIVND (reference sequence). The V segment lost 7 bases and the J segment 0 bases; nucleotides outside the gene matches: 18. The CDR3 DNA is TGTGCCAGTACCACAATACCGGACAGGCGGATTAGCTCCTACGAGCAGTACTTC. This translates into CASTTIPDRRISSYEQYF.

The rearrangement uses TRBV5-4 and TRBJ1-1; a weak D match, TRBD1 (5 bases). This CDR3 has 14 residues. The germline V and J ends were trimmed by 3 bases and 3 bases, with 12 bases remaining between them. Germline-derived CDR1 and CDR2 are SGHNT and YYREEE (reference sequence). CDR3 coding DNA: TGTGCCAGCAGCTGGGGCGCTGGGGACACTGAAGCTTTCTTT. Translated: CASSWGAGDTEAFF.

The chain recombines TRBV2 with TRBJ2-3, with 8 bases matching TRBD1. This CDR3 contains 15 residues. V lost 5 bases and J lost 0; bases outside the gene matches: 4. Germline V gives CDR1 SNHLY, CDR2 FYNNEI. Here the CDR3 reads CASSRQGLSTDTQYF. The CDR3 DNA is TGTGCCAGCAGTCGACAGGGGCTAAGCACAGATACGCAGTATTTT.

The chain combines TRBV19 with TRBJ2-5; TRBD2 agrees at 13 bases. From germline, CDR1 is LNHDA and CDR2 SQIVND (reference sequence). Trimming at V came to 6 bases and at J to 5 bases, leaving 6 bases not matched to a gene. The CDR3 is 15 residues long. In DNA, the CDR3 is TGTGCCAGTAGGGGGACTAGCGGGGCGACGGAGACCCAGTACTTC. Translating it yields CASRGTSGATETQYF.

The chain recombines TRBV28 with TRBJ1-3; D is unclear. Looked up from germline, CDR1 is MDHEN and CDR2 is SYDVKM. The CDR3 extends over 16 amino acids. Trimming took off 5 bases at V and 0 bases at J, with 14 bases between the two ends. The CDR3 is CASSRTGIYSGNTIYF. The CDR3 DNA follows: TGTGCCAGCAGTCGAACGGGGATTTACTCTGGAAACACCATATATTTT.

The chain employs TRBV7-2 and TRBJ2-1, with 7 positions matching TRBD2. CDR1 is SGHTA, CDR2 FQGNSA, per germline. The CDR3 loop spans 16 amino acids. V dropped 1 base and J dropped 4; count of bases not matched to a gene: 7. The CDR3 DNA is TGTGCCAGCAGCTTAGGGAGCGGGGTCGGGTACAATGAGCAGTTCTTC. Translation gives CASSLGSGVGYNEQFF.

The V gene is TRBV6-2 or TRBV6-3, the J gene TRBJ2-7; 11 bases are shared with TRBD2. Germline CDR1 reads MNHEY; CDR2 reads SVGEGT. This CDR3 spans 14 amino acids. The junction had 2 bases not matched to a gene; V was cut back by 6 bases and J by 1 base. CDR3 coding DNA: TGTGCCAGCAGCGGGACTAGCGGATCCTACGAGCAGTACTTC. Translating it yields CASSGTSGSYEQYF.

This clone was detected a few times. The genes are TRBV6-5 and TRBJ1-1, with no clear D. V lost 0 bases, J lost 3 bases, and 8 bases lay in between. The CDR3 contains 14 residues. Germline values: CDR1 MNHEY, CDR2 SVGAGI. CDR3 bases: TGTGCCAGCAGTTACTCACGCGGGGACACTGAAGCTTTCTTT. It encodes CASSYSRGDTEAFF.

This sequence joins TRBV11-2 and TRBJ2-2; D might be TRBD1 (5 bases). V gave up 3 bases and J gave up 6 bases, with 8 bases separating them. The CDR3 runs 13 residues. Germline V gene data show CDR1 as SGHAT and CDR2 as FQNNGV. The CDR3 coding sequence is TGTGCCAGCAGCTTCAGGGAAGCCGGGGAGCTGTTTTTT. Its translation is CASSFREAGELFF.

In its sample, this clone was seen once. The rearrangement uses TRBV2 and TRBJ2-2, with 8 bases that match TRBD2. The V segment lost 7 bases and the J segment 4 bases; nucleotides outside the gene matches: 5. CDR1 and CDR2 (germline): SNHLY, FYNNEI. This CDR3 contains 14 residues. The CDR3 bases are TGTGCCAGCAAGCGGGAGTACGGCACCGGGGAGCTGTTTTTT. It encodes CASKREYGTGELFF.

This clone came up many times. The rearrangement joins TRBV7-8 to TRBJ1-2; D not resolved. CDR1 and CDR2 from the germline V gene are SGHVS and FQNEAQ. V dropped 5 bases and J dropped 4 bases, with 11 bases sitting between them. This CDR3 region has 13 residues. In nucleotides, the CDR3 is TGTGCCAGCAGCCAAGGACTTGCCTATGGCTACACCTTC. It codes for CASSQGLAYGYTF.

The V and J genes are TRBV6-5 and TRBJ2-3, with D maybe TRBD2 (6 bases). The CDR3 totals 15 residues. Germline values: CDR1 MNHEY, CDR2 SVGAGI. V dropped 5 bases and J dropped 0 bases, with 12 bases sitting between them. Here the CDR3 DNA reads TGTGCCAGCAGTCCGGTGGGGGGAAGCACAGATACGCAGTATTTT. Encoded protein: CASSPVGGSTDTQYF.

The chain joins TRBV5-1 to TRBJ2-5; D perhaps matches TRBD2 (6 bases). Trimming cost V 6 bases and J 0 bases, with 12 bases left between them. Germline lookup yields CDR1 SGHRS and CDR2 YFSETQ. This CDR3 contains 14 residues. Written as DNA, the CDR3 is TGCGCCAGCACCCCTGGGGGGTACCAAGAGACCCAGTACTTC. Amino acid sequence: CASTPGGYQETQYF.